This T cell receptor (beta chain) stems from a study of cytomegalovirus exposure and HLA in healthy donors. Across the study: Both the 120 or so validation repertoires and the 550 to 750 first-cohort repertoires used the same platform, as reported by a later analysis. Whole-study results and caveats: Most TCR sequences were rare, but some public TCRs occurred in many donors. The classifier was said to identify cytomegalovirus status with high specificity and sensitivity. Listed as cytomegalovirus-associated were 150 or so TCR beta chains.

Points on this clone: Its specificity is not known.

This table comes from immunoSEQ multiplex PCR, and its TCRdb copy is limited to in-frame clones, with some not included. Seen here are about 220,000 clones, around four fifths observed once, and the top ten hold over 13%. Germline loops: CDR1 SQVTM, CDR2 ANQGSEA. The CDR3 has 17 residues. Trimming cost V 2 bases and J 0 bases, with 14 bases left between them. The material sequenced was PBMCs. This clonotype originated in a woman in her 30s in good health and CMV-seropositive. The chain uses TRBV29-1 and TRBJ2-6, with D possibly called TRBD1 or TRBD2 (5 bases each). CDR3: CSVEIASGTSGANVLTF. As DNA, the CDR3 is TGCAGCGTTGAAATAGCTTCTGGGACCTCTGGGGCCAACGTCCTGACTTTC.